This T cell receptor (beta chain) derives from a study of T cells in tuberculosis. Sequenced by immunoSEQ multiplex PCR; TCRdb stores in-frame clones only, minus some. The sample includes tens of thousands of clones, approximately 97% of them seen just once. Note on this clone: What it binds is not known.

General study points: Smaller distances to GMM-specific TCRs suggested their expansion in active tuberculosis. Active tuberculosis patients had shorter CDR3-alpha; the beta difference was nonsignificant. Classification accuracy was 87% (AUROC roughly 0.9) with the GMM-specific repertoire. Cases with active tuberculosis were adults, while controls were adolescents.

J lost 4 bases, V lost 10 bases, and 7 bases had no gene match. CDR3 length: 12 residues. Sequencing was carried out using PBMCs. The rearrangement joins TRBV5-3 to TRBJ2-7; 8 nucleotides match TRBD1. TRBV5-3 counts as an open reading frame of uncertain function. The receptor comes from a donor aged 10-29 years with latent tuberculosis or without tuberculosis infection. This CDR3 reads CASAGGDYEQYF. The CDR3 coding sequence is TGTGCCTCCGCAGGGGGCGATTACGAGCAGTACTTC.